This TCR beta chain originates from a study of T cells in Graves' hyperthyroidism and ophthalmopathy. On the study more broadly: The authors collected peripheral blood at initial diagnosis, before any treatment.

This CDR3 has 16 amino acids. The germline V gene has CDR1 SGHAT and CDR2 FQDESV (reference sequence). V was trimmed by 0 bases and J by 4 bases, leaving 15 bases between them. The TCR beta CDR3 regions underwent amplification using RNA transcripts as the source. TCR CDR3 underwent first-round RT-PCR with the HTBI primer set. MiXCR, run by TCRdb on the multiplex PCR reads, gives a single entry per CDR3 protein. This table has roughly 500,000 distinct CDR3 sequences, around 22% appearing once. The receptor was derived from a woman aged 25 to 39 with Graves' ophthalmopathy. Sequenced input: blood. The V gene is TRBV11-1, the J gene TRBJ1-1; no reliable D call. Here the CDR3 DNA reads TGTGCCAGCAGCTTAGCCCGCCCGACTAGGGTCACTGAAGCTTTCTTT. This translates into CASSLARPTRVTEAFF.